Detailed here is one TCR beta chain. This sample was included in a study of blood T cell repertoires in COVID-19. Study-level information: Researchers got acute and convalescent COVID-19 samples from the United States, Italy and Spain.

V lost 5 bases and J lost 6; bases outside the gene matches: 4. The germline V gene encodes CDR1 SEHNR and CDR2 FQNEAQ (reference sequence). The CDR3 has 14 amino acids. Only in-frame clones appear in the TCRdb table, and some are missing; sequencing was by immunoSEQ multiplex PCR. Altogether more than 200,000 clones are present, about nine tenths being singletons, with the ten largest covering 2.2%. This receptor was identified in a woman in her forties or fifties with acute or convalescent COVID-19. This chain connects TRBV7-9 to TRBJ1-4, with 9 bases matching TRBD1. The source material was peripheral blood. CDR3 amino acids: CASSRRQGDEKLFF. In DNA, the CDR3 is TGTGCCAGCAGCAGACGACAGGGGGATGAAAAACTGTTTTTT.